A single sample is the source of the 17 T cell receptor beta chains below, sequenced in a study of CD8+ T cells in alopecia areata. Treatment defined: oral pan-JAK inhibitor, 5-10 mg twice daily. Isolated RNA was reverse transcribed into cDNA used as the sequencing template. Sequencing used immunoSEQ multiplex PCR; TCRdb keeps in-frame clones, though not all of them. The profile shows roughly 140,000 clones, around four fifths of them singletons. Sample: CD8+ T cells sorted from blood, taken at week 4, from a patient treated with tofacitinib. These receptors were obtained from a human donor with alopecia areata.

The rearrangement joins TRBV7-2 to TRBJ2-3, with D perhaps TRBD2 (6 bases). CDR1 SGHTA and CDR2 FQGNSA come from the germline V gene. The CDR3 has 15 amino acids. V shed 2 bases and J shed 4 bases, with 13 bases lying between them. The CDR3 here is CASSLNSGGADTQYF. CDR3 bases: TGTGCCAGCAGCTTAAATAGCGGTGGGGCAGATACGCAGTATTTT.

The CDR3 nucleotides are TGTGCCAGCAGTTCCGATAGCCCCAATGAGCAGTTCTTC. It yields the protein CASSSDSPNEQFF. The chain is built from TRBV5-6 and TRBJ2-1; D not resolved. V was clipped by 5 bases and J by 6 bases, with 12 bases between them. Germline V CDR1 and CDR2: SGHDT, YYEEEE. This CDR3 has 13 residues.

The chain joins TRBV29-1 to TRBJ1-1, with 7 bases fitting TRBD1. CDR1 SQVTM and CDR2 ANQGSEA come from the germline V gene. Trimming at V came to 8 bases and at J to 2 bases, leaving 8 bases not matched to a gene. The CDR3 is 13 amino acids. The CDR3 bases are TGCAGCTCGAGCGAGGGGGCAAACACTGAAGCTTTCTTT. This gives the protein CSSSEGANTEAFF. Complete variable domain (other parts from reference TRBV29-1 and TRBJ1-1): SAVISQKPSRDICQRGTSLTIQCQVDSQVTMMFWYRQQPGQSLTLIATANQGSEATYESGFVIDKFPISRPNLTFSTLTVSNMSPEDSSIYLCSSSEGANTEAFFGQGTRLTVV.

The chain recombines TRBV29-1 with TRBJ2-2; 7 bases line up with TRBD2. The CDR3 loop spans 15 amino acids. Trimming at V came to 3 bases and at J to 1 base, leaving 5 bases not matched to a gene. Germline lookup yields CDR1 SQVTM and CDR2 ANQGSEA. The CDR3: CSVEGLAVNTGELFF. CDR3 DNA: TGCAGCGTTGAGGGTCTAGCGGTGAACACCGGGGAGCTGTTTTTT.

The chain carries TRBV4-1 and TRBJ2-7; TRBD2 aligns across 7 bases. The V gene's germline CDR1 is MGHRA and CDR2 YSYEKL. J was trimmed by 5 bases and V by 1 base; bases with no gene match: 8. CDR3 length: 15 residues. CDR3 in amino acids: CASSQAWGGRDEQYF. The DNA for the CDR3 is TGCGCCAGCAGCCAAGCTTGGGGGGGGAGGGACGAGCAGTACTTC.

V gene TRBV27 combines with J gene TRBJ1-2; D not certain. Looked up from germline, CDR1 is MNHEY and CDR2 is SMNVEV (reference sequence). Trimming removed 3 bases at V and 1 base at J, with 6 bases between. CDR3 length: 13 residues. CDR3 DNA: TGTGCCAGCAGTTTGACTGTTAACTATGGCTACACCTTC. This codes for CASSLTVNYGYTF.

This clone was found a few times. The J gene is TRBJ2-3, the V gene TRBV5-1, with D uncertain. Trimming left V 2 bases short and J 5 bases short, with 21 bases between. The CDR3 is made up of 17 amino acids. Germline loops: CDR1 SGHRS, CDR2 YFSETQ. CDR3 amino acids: CASSFPSSLTSLDTQYF. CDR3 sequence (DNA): TGCGCCAGCAGCTTTCCAAGTTCGTTGACGAGTCTAGATACGCAGTATTTT. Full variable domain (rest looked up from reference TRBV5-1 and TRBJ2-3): KAGVTQTPRYLIKTRGQQVTLSCSPISGHRSVSWYQQTPGQGLQFLFEYFSETQRNKGNFPGRFSGRQFSNSRSEMNVSTLELGDSALYLCASSFPSSLTSLDTQYFGPGTRLTVL.

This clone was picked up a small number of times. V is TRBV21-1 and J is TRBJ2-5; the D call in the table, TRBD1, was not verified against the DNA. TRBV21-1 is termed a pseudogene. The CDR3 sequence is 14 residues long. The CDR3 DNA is TGTGCCAGCAGCCGACAGGAGTACCAAGAGACCCAGTACTTC. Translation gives CASSRQEYQETQYF.

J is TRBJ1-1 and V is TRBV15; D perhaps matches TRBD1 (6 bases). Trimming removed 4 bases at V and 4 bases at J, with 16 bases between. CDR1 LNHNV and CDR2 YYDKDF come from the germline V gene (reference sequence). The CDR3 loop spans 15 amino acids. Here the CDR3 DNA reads TGTGCCACCAGCACGTTCCTTCAGGGGCCCACTGAAGCTTTCTTT. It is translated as CATSTFLQGPTEAFF.

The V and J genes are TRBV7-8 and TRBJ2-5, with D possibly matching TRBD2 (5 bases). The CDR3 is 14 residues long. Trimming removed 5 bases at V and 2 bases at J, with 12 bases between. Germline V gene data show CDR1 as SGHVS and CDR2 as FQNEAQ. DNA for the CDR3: TGTGCCAGCAGCAACTCCGGGATTCAAGAGACCCAGTACTTC. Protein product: CASSNSGIQETQYF.

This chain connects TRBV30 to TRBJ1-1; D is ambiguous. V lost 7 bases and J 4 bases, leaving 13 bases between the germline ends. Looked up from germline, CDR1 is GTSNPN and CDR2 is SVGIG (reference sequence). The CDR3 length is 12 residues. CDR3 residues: CAFGRSGTEAFF. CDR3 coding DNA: TGTGCCTTTGGACGGTCGGGCACTGAAGCTTTCTTT. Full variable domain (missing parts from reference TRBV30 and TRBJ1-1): SQTIHQWPATLVQPVGSPLSLECTVEGTSNPNLYWYRQAAGRGLQLLFYSVGIGQISSEVPQNLSASRPQDRQFILSSKKLLLSDSGFYLCAFGRSGTEAFFGQGTRLTVV.

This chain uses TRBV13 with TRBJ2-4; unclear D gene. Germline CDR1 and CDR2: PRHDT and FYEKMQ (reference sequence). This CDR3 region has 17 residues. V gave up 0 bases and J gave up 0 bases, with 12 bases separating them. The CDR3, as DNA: TGTGCCAGCAGCTTAGGTTCAGGTGGAATAGCCAAAAACATTCAGTACTTC. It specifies CASSLGSGGIAKNIQYF. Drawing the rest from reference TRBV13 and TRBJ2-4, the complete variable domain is AAGVIQSPRHLIKEKRETATLKCYPIPRHDTVYWYQQGPGQDPQFLISFYEKMQSDKGSIPDRFSAQQFSDYHSELNMSSLELGDSALYFCASSLGSGGIAKNIQYFGAGTRLSVL.

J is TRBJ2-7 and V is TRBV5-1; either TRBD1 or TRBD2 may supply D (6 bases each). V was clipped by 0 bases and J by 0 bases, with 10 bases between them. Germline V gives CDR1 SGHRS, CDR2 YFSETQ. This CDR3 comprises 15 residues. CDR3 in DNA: TGCGCCAGCAGCTTGGAGTCGGGGGCCTCCTACGAGCAGTACTTC. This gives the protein CASSLESGASYEQYF.

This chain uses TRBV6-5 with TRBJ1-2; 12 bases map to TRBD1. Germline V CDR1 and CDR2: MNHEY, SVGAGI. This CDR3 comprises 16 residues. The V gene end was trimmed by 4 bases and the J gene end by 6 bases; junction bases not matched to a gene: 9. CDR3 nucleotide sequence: TGTGCCAGCAGTTCCATCGGGACAGGGGGCGCCGATGGCTACACCTTC. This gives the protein CASSSIGTGGADGYTF.

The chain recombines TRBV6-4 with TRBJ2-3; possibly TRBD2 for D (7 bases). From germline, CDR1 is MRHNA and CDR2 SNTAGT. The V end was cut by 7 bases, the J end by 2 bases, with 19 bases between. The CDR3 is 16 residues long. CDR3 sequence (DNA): TGTGCCAGCATCAAGGGGCGGGGGCCCTTCACAGATACGCAGTATTTT. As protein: CASIKGRGPFTDTQYF.

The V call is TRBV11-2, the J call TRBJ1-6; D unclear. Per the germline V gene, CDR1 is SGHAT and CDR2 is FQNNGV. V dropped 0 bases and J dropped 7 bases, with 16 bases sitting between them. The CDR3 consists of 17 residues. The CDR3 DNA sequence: TGTGCCAGCAGCTTAGATCATAGGACCGTCGGGAATTCACCCCTCCACTTT. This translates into CASSLDHRTVGNSPLHF.

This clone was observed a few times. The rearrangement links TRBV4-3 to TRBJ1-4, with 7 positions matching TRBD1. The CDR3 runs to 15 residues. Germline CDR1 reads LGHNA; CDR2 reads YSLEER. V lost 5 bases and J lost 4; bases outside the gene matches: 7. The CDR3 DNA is TGCGCCAGCAGCATTACAGGGGTGGGTAATGAAAAACTGTTTTTT. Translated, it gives CASSITGVGNEKLFF.